This passage covers 9 T cell receptor beta chains from one sample sequenced in a study of T-cell memory formation after mild COVID-19. In TCRdb, the 5' RACE reads were re-called with MiXCR into one record per CDR3 protein. The table has more than 300,000 distinct CDR3 sequences, over 11% seen once. Sample: PBMCs or a T cell subset sorted from them (not recorded which). The receptor set was obtained from a man aged 18 to 29 who had mild COVID-19 (a few samples of this study predate the infection). Cell type and time point are not known.

This chain connects TRBV20-1 to TRBJ1-5, with 8 positions matching TRBD1. V lost 6 bases to trimming and J lost 5 bases; unmatched junction nucleotides: 3. The germline gives CDR1 DFQATT, CDR2 SNEGSKA (reference sequence). The CDR3 has 12 amino acids. CDR3 protein: CSALTGDQPQHF. DNA of the CDR3: TGCAGTGCCCTGACAGGGGATCAGCCCCAGCATTTT.

In this sample, this clonotype turned up a few times. This sequence joins TRBV10-3 and TRBJ1-1, with D possibly being TRBD1 (5 bases). This CDR3 is 12 amino acids long. CDR1 and CDR2 from the germline V gene are ENHRY and SYGVKD. The V end was cut by 5 bases, the J end by 4 bases, with 8 bases between. The CDR3 DNA reads as TGTGCCATCAGTACCGGGGCCACTGAAGCTTTCTTT. This codes for CAISTGATEAFF.

The rearrangement joins TRBV10-2 to TRBJ1-1, with D possibly matching TRBD1 (5 bases). CDR3 length: 14 amino acids. Germline CDR1 is WSHSY and CDR2 is SAAADI. V was cut by 6 bases and J by 4 bases, with 15 bases left in between. CDR3 amino acids: CASRDEGLSTEAFF. The CDR3 DNA is TGCGCCAGCAGGGACGAGGGGTTGAGCACTGAAGCTTTCTTT.

V and J are TRBV28 and TRBJ2-3, with 7 positions matching TRBD2. Germline CDR1 is MDHEN and CDR2 is SYDVKM. V dropped 3 bases and J dropped 2; count of bases not matched to a gene: 8. The CDR3 is 16 residues long. For the CDR3, the DNA is TGTGCCAGCAGTTTTCCGCGGGAGTCCCCCACAGATACGCAGTATTTT. As protein: CASSFPRESPTDTQYF.

This clonotype was observed a few times. V is TRBV28 and J is TRBJ2-7; a weak D match, TRBD2 (5 bases). CDR3 length: 13 residues. CDR1 and CDR2 from the germline V gene are MDHEN and SYDVKM. With 5 bases removed from V and 6 bases from J, the gap between germline ends came to 14 bases. As DNA, the CDR3 is TGTGCCAGCAGTAGGACTCCGCCTGGCGAGCAGTACGTC. Translating it yields CASSRTPPGEQYV.

This clonotype was detected ten times or more. At one boundary the junction diverges from the germline segment, which might be a read error. J is TRBJ2-5 and V is TRBV7-9, with D unclear. The CDR3 totals 15 residues. CDR1 and CDR2 (germline): SEHNR, FQNEAQ (reference sequence). CDR3: CASSRTGAAQEAQYF. CDR3 nucleotides: TGTGCCAGCAGCCGGACCGGAGCTGCCCAAGAGGCCCAGTACTTC.

The chain links TRBV6-5 to TRBJ1-2; 7 positions agree with TRBD1. The CDR3 totals 15 residues. The ends lost 6 bases at V and 1 base at J; junction bases unmatched: 8. CDR1 and CDR2 from the germline V gene are MNHEY and SVGAGI. The CDR3 loop is CASSRDSSLNYGYTF. CDR3 nucleotide sequence: TGTGCCAGCAGCCGGGACAGCAGCCTTAACTATGGCTACACCTTC.

This chain connects TRBV7-6 to TRBJ2-1; 10 positions agree with TRBD1. Germline V lookup: CDR1 SGHVS, CDR2 FNYEAQ. This CDR3 contains 12 residues. V shed 6 bases, J shed 9 bases, and the junction held 2 bases outside the gene matches. CDR3 protein: CASRTGGGEQFF. The DNA for the CDR3 is TGTGCCAGCAGGACAGGGGGCGGTGAGCAGTTCTTC.

The sample holds a few counts of this clonotype. V usage is TRBV29-1 and J usage is TRBJ2-7; D is unresolved. The CDR3 consists of 10 residues. Trimming stripped 4 bases from V and 3 bases from J, with 4 bases between. Germline V gene lookup returns CDR1 SQVTM and CDR2 ANQGSEA. The CDR3 reads CSVVGYEQYF. The CDR3 region has the DNA TGCAGCGTTGTGGGCTACGAGCAGTACTTC.